This TCR beta chain emerged from a study of T-cell memory formation after mild COVID-19. Study-wide results and caveats: Contracting CD4+ clones lay largely in CM and EM, with CD8+ ones residing in EMRA. Clones that contracted from day 15 to 85 had balanced CD4/CD8; later expanders were CD4+ biased.

TCRdb passed the 5' RACE reads through MiXCR, listing each CDR3 protein once. The table records around 410,000 distinct CDR3 sequences, about 25% of them present only once. Comments on this clonotype: Its antigen is still unknown.

The specimen sequenced was PBMCs or a T cell subset sorted from them (not recorded which). The sequence derives from an adult woman who had mild COVID-19 (a few samples of this study predate the infection). Cell type and time point are not known.

The CDR3, as DNA: TGTGCCAGCAGGGCGGGGGGGAACTATGGCTACACCTTC. This gives the protein CASRAGGNYGYTF. The gene calls are TRBV28 and TRBJ1-2; perhaps TRBD1 as D (5 bases). This CDR3 is built from 13 residues. Germline assignment: CDR1 MDHEN and CDR2 SYDVKM. V was trimmed by 6 bases and J by 2 bases, leaving 10 bases between them.